These 8 T cell receptor beta chains share one sample of origin, sequenced in a study of OX40 agonist ivuxolimab in advanced cancers. The method was immunoSEQ multiplex PCR; TCRdb's version includes in-frame clones alone and lacks a portion of them. The sample comprises tens of thousands of clones, around nine tenths of which are singletons, and 0.76% rests with the top ten. This sample comprised CD4+ or CD8+ T cells sorted from blood, obtained in a trial of the OX40 agonist ivuxolimab. The receptors come from an adult with an advanced solid tumor such as melanoma, head and neck, liver or kidney cancer.

This rearrangement joins TRBV30 to TRBJ2-1, with TRBD2 matching over 15 bases. The V gene end was trimmed by 6 bases and the J gene end by 7 bases; junction bases not matched to a gene: 4. The germline gives CDR1 GTSNPN, CDR2 SVGIG (reference sequence). The CDR3 spans 14 residues. CDR3 amino acids: CACKGTSGRNEQFF. Here the CDR3 DNA reads TGTGCCTGCAAGGGGACTAGCGGGAGGAATGAGCAGTTCTTC.

This chain uses TRBV30 with TRBJ2-5; D gene unclear. V was cut by 8 bases and J by 1 base, with 5 bases left in between. Germline lookup yields CDR1 GTSNPN and CDR2 SVGIG (reference sequence). The length of the CDR3 is 10 residues. CDR3: CAHAQETQYF. As DNA, the CDR3 is TGTGCCCACGCCCAAGAGACCCAGTACTTC. The full variable domain, its missing parts supplied by reference TRBV30 and TRBJ2-5, is SQTIHQWPATLVQPVGSPLSLECTVEGTSNPNLYWYRQAAGRGLQLLFYSVGIGQISSEVPQNLSASRPQDRQFILSSKKLLLSDSGFYLCAHAQETQYFGPGTRLLVL.

The gene calls are TRBV12-5 and TRBJ1-2, with TRBD1 matching 9 bases. This CDR3 is built from 14 residues. The V gene's germline CDR1 is LGHNT and CDR2 FRNRAP. V lost 5 bases, J lost 7 bases, and 8 bases stayed unmatched. In DNA, the CDR3 is TGTGCTAGTGGTCCCCCGGGGGACAGGGTTGGCTACACCTTC. It yields the protein CASGPPGDRVGYTF.

V is TRBV5-1 and J is TRBJ2-3; TRBD2 aligns across 14 bases. The germline CDR1 and CDR2 sequences are SGHRS and YFSETQ. CDR3 length equals 17 residues. V lost 5 bases to trimming and J lost 1 base; unmatched junction nucleotides: 6. DNA of the CDR3: TGCGCCAGCAGACCGGGACTAGCGGGAGTGGGCACAGATACGCAGTATTTT. Translation gives CASRPGLAGVGTDTQYF.

The chain combines TRBV9 with TRBJ2-3; no definite D call. Looked up from germline, CDR1 is SGDLS and CDR2 is YYNGEE. The ends were cut back, 2 bases at V and 2 bases at J, with 12 bases in the middle. The CDR3 length is 15 residues. The CDR3 DNA sequence: TGTGCCAGCAGCGTGAGTGCTTTCTCCACAGATACGCAGTATTTT. Translating it yields CASSVSAFSTDTQYF.

The rearrangement joins TRBV27 to TRBJ2-5; no firm D call. V was clipped by 6 bases and J by 4 bases, with 12 bases between them. From germline, CDR1 is MNHEY and CDR2 SMNVEV (reference sequence). This CDR3 is built from 13 residues. The CDR3 loop reads CASSHRLGETQYF. CDR3 nucleotide sequence: TGTGCCAGCAGCCATAGGTTGGGAGAGACCCAGTACTTC.

The count of this clone is one. The rearrangement joins TRBV10-3 to TRBJ2-7; 10 bases line up with TRBD1. The V segment lost 5 bases and the J segment 2 bases; nucleotides outside the gene matches: 3. The CDR3 sequence is 14 residues long. CDR1 ENHRY and CDR2 SYGVKD come from the germline V gene. The CDR3 spells CAISSGQGTYEQYF. CDR3 coding DNA: TGTGCCATCAGTTCGGGACAGGGGACCTACGAGCAGTACTTC.

This clone appeared a single time. The chain has TRBV5-1 and TRBJ1-1, with D tentatively TRBD1 (5 bases). The CDR3 length is 18 residues. Trimming shortened V by 0 bases and J by 4 bases, and 22 bases separated the two germline ends. Germline V CDR1 and CDR2: SGHRS, YFSETQ. The CDR3 DNA sequence: TGCGCCAGCAGCTTGGAGGGGTTGTCAAGGACCTCGGCCACTGAAGCTTTCTTT. Encoded protein: CASSLEGLSRTSATEAFF. Looking up the rest from reference TRBV5-1 and TRBJ1-1 gives the full variable domain: KAGVTQTPRYLIKTRGQQVTLSCSPISGHRSVSWYQQTPGQGLQFLFEYFSETQRNKGNFPGRFSGRQFSNSRSEMNVSTLELGDSALYLCASSLEGLSRTSATEAFFGQGTRLTVV.